This TCR beta chain was recovered during a study of T cells in Graves' hyperthyroidism and ophthalmopathy. Whole-study results and caveats: The model forecast ophthalmopathy, anticipating it by a median around 6.9 months before onset.

Many counts were recorded for this clonotype. What it binds is not known. Amplification yielded TCR beta CDR3 regions, with RNA transcripts as the source. HTBI primers were employed in a first-round RT-PCR of the TCR CDR3. One entry per CDR3 protein results from TCRdb running MiXCR on the multiplex PCR reads. The sample yields about 600,000 distinct CDR3 sequences, around 15% seen once. Each diagnosis drew on symptoms, thyroxine, TRAb, thyroid ultrasound and orbital computed tomography findings. 10 ml of fresh peripheral blood supplied the PBMCs. CDR1 and CDR2 from the germline V gene are LGHDT and YNNKEL (reference sequence). The CDR3 runs 13 residues. Trimming left V 1 base short and J 7 bases short, with 8 bases between.

The sample was blood. This chain links TRBV3-1 with TRBJ2-1; possibly TRBD2 for D (6 bases). This TCR came from a woman aged 40 to 49 with Graves' ophthalmopathy. This CDR3 is CASSQVGGNEQFF. CDR3 DNA sequence: TGTGCCAGCAGCCAAGTTGGGGGGAATGAGCAGTTCTTC.